This entry is about one T cell receptor beta chain. These data belong to a study of blood T cell repertoires in COVID-19. On the study more broadly: From the United States, Italy and Spain came samples of acute and convalescent COVID-19. T cells, B-cell-depleted T cells, or PBMCs supplied cDNA or gDNA.

Sequencing was performed with immunoSEQ multiplex PCR; in TCRdb, only in-frame clones are kept and a portion is missing. Of some 35,000 clones listed, 78% are singletons. The V and J ends lost 5 bases and 6 bases, in that order; junction bases with no gene match: 11. This CDR3 is built from 15 residues. From germline, CDR1 is LGHNA and CDR2 YSLEER. The chain links TRBV4-3 to TRBJ2-3, with TRBD2 matching over 7 bases. Material: peripheral blood. The clonotype originates from a man between 65 and 85 years old with acute or convalescent COVID-19. The CDR3 DNA follows: TGCGCCAGCAGCACAGCAGCGGGGAGGTCGGATACGCAGTATTTT. It is translated as CASSTAAGRSDTQYF.